The 19 T cell receptor beta chains given below trace back to one sample, sequenced in a study of CD8 T cells in ankylosing spondylitis listed by TCRdb under 2017. The paper as a whole reports these results and caveats: Blood from ankylosing spondylitis patients appeared to be characterized by a TCR beta motif composed of eight highly homologous amino acid variants.

These receptors' antigens are unknown. Library construction relied on 5' RACE. Sequenced using an Illumina HiSeq 2500. TCRdb itself trimmed the public reads at Q25 with fastp, ran MiXCR and retained productive beta chains. Rows are unified per CDR3 protein, each entry keeping the most common DNA and genes. This sample comprises 220,000 or so distinct CDR3 sequences, about 17% of them detected only once. The ten largest clones capture under 55% of the sample. The sample consisted of blood, either unsorted or a sorted T cell fraction (not recorded which). Receptor source: a male donor with ankylosing spondylitis.

The rearrangement links TRBV2 to TRBJ1-1, with unresolved D. The V and J ends lost 2 bases and 4 bases respectively, with 11 bases between them. Germline assignment: CDR1 SNHLY and CDR2 FYNNEI. The CDR3 covers 14 residues. The DNA for the CDR3 is TGTGCCAGCAGTGAAAGTCACGGGCTCACTGAAGCTTTCTTT. Protein product: CASSESHGLTEAFF.

In its sample, this clonotype was seen once. V gene TRBV2 combines with J gene TRBJ1-2, with D perhaps TRBD1 (6 bases). The CDR3 has 14 residues. V lost 9 bases to trimming and J lost 4 bases, with 18 bases between them. Looked up from germline, CDR1 is SNHLY and CDR2 is FYNNEI. CDR3 nucleotide sequence: TGTGCCAGACTCCCCCAGGGGCCGCGCTATGGCTACACCTTC. Translating gives CARLPQGPRYGYTF.

The table lists this clonotype with a few counts. This chain connects TRBV28 to TRBJ1-2; D is ambiguous. The germline V gene encodes CDR1 MDHEN and CDR2 SYDVKM. The ends were cut back, 8 bases at V and 7 bases at J, with 5 bases in the middle. The CDR3 covers 9 residues. The CDR3 sequence: CASGLGYTF. The CDR3 region has the DNA TGTGCCAGCGGTCTTGGCTACACCTTC.

The chain joins TRBV2 to TRBJ1-1, with D possibly being TRBD1 (5 bases). The V gene's germline CDR1 is SNHLY and CDR2 FYNNEI. Trimming removed 6 bases from V and 6 bases from J, with 14 bases in between. This CDR3 is 13 amino acids long. The DNA of the CDR3 is TGTGCCAGCAGCGGAACCCGGGGGGCTGAAGCTTTCTTT. Its protein is CASSGTRGAEAFF.

This clonotype has only a few counts. CDR3: CASSWGVGYEQYF. CDR3 DNA: TGTGCCAGCAGCTGGGGGGTTGGTTACGAGCAGTACTTC. The V call is TRBV7-9, the J call TRBJ2-7; a weak D match, TRBD2 (6 bases). This CDR3 is built from 13 residues. Germline lookup yields CDR1 SEHNR and CDR2 FQNEAQ (reference sequence). V lost 4 bases, J lost 4 bases, and 11 bases lay in between.

This clonotype was observed many times. The chain recombines TRBV10-2 with TRBJ1-2; D is unclear. The germline gives CDR1 WSHSY, CDR2 SAAADI. There are 12 residues in the CDR3. Trimming took 0 bases from V and 3 from J, leaving 2 bases between them. CDR3 loop: CASSESDYGYTF. As DNA, the CDR3 is TGCGCCAGCAGTGAGTCTGACTATGGCTACACCTTC.

CDR3: CATSRDRHNEQFF. The CDR3 coding sequence is TGTGCCACCAGCAGAGACCGTCACAATGAGCAGTTCTTC. The V gene is TRBV15, the J gene TRBJ2-1, with D hard to call. The CDR3 contains 13 residues. V was pared by 0 bases and J by 5 bases, with 5 bases between. Germline loops: CDR1 LNHNV, CDR2 YYDKDF (reference sequence).

This clonotype was seen a few times. The rearrangement uses TRBV12-3 or TRBV12-4 and TRBJ2-7; 10 nucleotides line up with TRBD1. The CDR3 length is 15 residues. V gave up 6 bases and J gave up 5 bases; unmatched junction bases: 10. The CDR3 DNA sequence: TGTGCCAGCAGGGCCGGGACAGGGGCCTTCCACGAGCAGTACTTC. Its protein is CASRAGTGAFHEQYF.

The chain uses TRBV5-1 and TRBJ2-5; D gene ambiguous. Trimming took 0 bases from V and 0 from J, leaving 12 bases between them. Per germline, CDR1 SGHRS and CDR2 YFSETQ. CDR3 length: 16 amino acids. The CDR3 nucleotides are TGCGCCAGCAGCTTGGCCGTCAGCTATTACCAAGAGACCCAGTACTTC. This gives the protein CASSLAVSYYQETQYF.

The chain couples TRBV30 to TRBJ1-2; maybe TRBD1 (6 bases). The germline CDR1 and CDR2 sequences are GTSNPN and SVGIG (reference sequence). There are 14 residues in the CDR3. V was clipped by 0 bases and J by 5 bases, with 13 bases between them. CDR3 region: CAWSVIQGSYGYTF. DNA for the CDR3: TGTGCCTGGAGTGTAATACAGGGATCGTATGGCTACACCTTC.

In its sample, this clonotype was seen a few times. This chain links TRBV28 with TRBJ2-7; 7 bases agree with TRBD2. CDR1 is MDHEN and CDR2 is SYDVKM in the germline V gene. V was pared by 7 bases and J by 1 base, with 4 bases of the junction left unmatched. This CDR3 comprises 13 residues. The CDR3 nucleotides are TGTGCCAGCATTCCTAGCGGTTCCTACGAGCAGTACTTC. This sequence encodes CASIPSGSYEQYF.

The rearrangement links TRBV12-3 or TRBV12-4 to TRBJ1-4; 7 positions agree with TRBD1. The CDR3 has 15 amino acids. J gave up 8 bases and V 2 bases, and 8 bases lay outside the gene matches. This CDR3 is CASSLQGVPQEKLFF. The CDR3, as DNA: TGTGCCAGCAGTTTACAGGGGGTGCCGCAAGAAAAACTGTTTTTT.

In its sample, this clonotype was seen many times. Compared with germline, one end of the junction differs, possibly owing to a read error. This chain uses TRBV29-1 with TRBJ2-1; the match to TRBD2 covers 13 bases. CDR3 length: 15 amino acids. Germline CDR1 and CDR2: SQVTM and ANQGSEA. CDR3 sequence reads: CSAEVGTSGADEQFF. The CDR3, as DNA: TGCAGCGCTGAAGTGGGGACTAGCGGGGCTGATGAGCAGTTCTTC.

The chain recombines TRBV27 with TRBJ2-7; D not resolved. The CDR3 runs 13 residues. Germline V gene data show CDR1 as MNHEY and CDR2 as SMNVEV (reference sequence). V was pared by 0 bases and J by 4 bases, with 7 bases between. CDR3 amino acids: CASSLSHQYEQYF. Written as DNA, the CDR3 is TGTGCCAGCAGTTTATCGCACCAATACGAGCAGTACTTC.

The CDR3 is CASSRRARVSVSEKLFF. CDR3 sequence (DNA): TGTGCCAGCAGCAGAAGGGCCAGGGTCTCGGTCTCTGAAAAACTGTTTTTT. The rearrangement links TRBV7-9 to TRBJ1-4; tentatively, D is TRBD1 (5 bases). V dropped 5 bases and J dropped 7 bases, with 23 bases sitting between them. This CDR3 is built from 17 residues. Germline CDR1 reads SEHNR; CDR2 reads FQNEAQ (reference sequence).

This clonotype was observed a few times. The chain's CDR3 is CASSSLSGLYEQYF. The CDR3 bases are TGTGCCAGCAGCTCTCTGAGTGGCCTCTACGAGCAGTACTTC. This rearrangement joins TRBV6-5 to TRBJ2-7; the D is unclear. The CDR3 contains 14 residues. The V end was cut by 6 bases, the J end by 3 bases, with 15 bases between. Germline assignment: CDR1 MNHEY and CDR2 SVGAGI.

A few counts support this clonotype. This chain joins TRBV9 and TRBJ2-3, with D perhaps matching TRBD1 or TRBD2 (6 bases each). This CDR3 is built from 13 residues. The V end lost 7 bases, the J end lost 3 bases, and 12 bases lay between the germline ends. The germline gives CDR1 SGDLS, CDR2 YYNGEE. The CDR3 loop is CASRRGATDTQYF. The CDR3 DNA reads as TGTGCCAGCCGGAGGGGGGCAACAGATACGCAGTATTTT.

This clonotype was seen a handful of times. The rearrangement joins TRBV5-1 to TRBJ2-1, with D unclear. Germline values: CDR1 SGHRS, CDR2 YFSETQ. V was cut by 0 bases and J by 10 bases, with 8 bases left in between. The CDR3 is made up of 12 amino acids. The CDR3 DNA sequence: TGCGCCAGCAGCTTGGGATCCCACGAGCAGTTCTTC. It encodes CASSLGSHEQFF.

The chain combines TRBV15 with TRBJ2-2; D gene ambiguous. The CDR3 length is 13 residues. V was cut by 3 bases and J by 9 bases, with 11 bases left in between. Germline CDR1 is LNHNV and CDR2 is YYDKDF (reference sequence). The CDR3 bases are TGTGCCACCAGCAGCAGGATCGGCTGGGAGCTGTTTTTT. It yields the protein CATSSRIGWELFF. Drawing the rest from reference TRBV15 and TRBJ2-2, the complete variable domain is DAMVIQNPRYQVTQFGKPVTLSCSQTLNHNVMYWYQQKSSQAPKLLFHYYDKDFNNEADTPDNFQSRRPNTSFCFLDIRSPGLGDTAMYLCATSSRIGWELFFGEGSRLTVL.